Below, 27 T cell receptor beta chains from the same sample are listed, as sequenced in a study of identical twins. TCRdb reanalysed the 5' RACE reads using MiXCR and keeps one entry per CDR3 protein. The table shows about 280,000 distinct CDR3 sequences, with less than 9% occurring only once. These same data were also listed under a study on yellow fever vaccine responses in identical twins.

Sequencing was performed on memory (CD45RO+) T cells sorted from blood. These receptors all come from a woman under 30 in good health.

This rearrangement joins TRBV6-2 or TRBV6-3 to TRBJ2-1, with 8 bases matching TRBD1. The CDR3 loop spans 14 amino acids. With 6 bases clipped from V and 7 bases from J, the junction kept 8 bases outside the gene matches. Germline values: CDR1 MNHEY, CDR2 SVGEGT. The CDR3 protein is CASSQGARVNEQFF. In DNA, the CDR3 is TGTGCCAGCAGCCAGGGGGCTCGGGTTAATGAGCAGTTCTTC.

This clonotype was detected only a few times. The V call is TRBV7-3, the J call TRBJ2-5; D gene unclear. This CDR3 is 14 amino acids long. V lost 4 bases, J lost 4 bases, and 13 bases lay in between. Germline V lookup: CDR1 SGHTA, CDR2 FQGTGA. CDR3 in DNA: TGTGCCAGCAGCTACGGATCAGGTAGAGAGACCCAGTACTTC. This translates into CASSYGSGRETQYF.

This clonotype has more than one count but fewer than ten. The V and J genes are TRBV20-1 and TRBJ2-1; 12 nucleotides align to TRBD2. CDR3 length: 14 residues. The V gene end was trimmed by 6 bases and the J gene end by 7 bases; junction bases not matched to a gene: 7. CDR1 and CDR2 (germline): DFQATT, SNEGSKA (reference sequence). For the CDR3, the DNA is TGCAGTGCGAGACTAGCGGGGGAGATAAATGAGCAGTTCTTC. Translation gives CSARLAGEINEQFF.

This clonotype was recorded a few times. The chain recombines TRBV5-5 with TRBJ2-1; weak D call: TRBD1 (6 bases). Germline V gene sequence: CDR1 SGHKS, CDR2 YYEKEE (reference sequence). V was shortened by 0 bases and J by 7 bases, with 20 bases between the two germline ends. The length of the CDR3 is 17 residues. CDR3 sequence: CASSLDLRTTRGNEQFF. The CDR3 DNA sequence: TGTGCCAGCAGCTTGGATCTTCGGACCACGAGGGGGAATGAGCAGTTCTTC.

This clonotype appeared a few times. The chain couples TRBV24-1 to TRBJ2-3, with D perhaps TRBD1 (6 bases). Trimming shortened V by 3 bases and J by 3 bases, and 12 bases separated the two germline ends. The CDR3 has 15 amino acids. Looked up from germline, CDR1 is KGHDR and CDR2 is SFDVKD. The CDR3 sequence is CATSDPAGQTDTQYF. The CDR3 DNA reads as TGTGCCACCAGTGATCCCGCTGGACAGACAGATACGCAGTATTTT.

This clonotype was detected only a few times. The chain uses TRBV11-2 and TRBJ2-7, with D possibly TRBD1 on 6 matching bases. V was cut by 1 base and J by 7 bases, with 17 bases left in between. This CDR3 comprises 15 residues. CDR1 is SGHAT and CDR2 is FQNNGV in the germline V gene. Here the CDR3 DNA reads TGTGCCAGCAGCTTAGTGTTCGGGACATCATGGGAGCAGTACTTC. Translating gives CASSLVFGTSWEQYF.

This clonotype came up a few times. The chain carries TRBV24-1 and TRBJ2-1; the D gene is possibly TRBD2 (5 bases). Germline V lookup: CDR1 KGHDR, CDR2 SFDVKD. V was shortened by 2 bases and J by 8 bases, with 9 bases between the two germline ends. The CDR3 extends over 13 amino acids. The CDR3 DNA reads TGTGCCACCAGTGATTATGTTAGCGATGAGCAGTTCTTC. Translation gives CATSDYVSDEQFF.

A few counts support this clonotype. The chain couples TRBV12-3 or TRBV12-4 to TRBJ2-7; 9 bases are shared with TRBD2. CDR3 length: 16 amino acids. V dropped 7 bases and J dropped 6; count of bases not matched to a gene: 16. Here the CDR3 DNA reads TGTGCCAGCACCTACCGGGGTAGCGGGAGACTGGGCGAGCAGTACTTC. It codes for CASTYRGSGRLGEQYF.

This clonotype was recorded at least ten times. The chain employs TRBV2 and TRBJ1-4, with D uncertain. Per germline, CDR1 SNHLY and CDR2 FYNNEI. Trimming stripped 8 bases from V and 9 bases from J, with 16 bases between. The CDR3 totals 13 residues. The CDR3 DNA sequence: TGTGCCAGCGAGTCCGGTAGTTGGAAAAAACTGTTTTTT. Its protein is CASESGSWKKLFF.

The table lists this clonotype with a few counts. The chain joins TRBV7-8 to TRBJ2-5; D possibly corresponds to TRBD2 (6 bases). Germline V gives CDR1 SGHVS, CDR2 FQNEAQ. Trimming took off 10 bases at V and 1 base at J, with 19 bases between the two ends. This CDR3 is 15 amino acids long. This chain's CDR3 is CAINDLAGFQETQYF. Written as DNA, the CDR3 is TGTGCCATCAACGATCTCGCGGGGTTCCAAGAGACCCAGTACTTC. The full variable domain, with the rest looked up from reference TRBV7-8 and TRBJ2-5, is GAGVSQSPRYKVAKRGQDVALRCDPISGHVSLFWYQQALGQGPEFLTYFQNEAQLDKSGLPSDRFFAERPEGSVSTLKIQRTQQEDSAVYLCAINDLAGFQETQYFGPGTRLLVL.

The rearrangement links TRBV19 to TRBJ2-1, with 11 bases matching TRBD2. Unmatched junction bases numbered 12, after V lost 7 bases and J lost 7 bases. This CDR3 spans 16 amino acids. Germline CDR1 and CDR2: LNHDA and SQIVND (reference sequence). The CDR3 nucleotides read TGTGCCAGTACCAGACTAGCGGGATTGGGTGGAAATGAGCAGTTCTTC. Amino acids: CASTRLAGLGGNEQFF. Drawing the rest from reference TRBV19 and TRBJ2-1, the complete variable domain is DGGITQSPKYLFRKEGQNVTLSCEQNLNHDAMYWYRQDPGQGLRLIYYSQIVNDFQKGDIAEGYSVSREKKESFPLTVTSAQKNPTAFYLCASTRLAGLGGNEQFFGPGTRLTVL.

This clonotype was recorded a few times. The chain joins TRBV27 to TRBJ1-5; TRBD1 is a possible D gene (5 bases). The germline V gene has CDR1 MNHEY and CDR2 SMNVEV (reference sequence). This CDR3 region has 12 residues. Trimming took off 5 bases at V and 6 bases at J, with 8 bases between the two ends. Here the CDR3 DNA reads TGTGCCAGCAGTCCCCAGGGTCAGCCCCAGCATTTT. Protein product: CASSPQGQPQHF.

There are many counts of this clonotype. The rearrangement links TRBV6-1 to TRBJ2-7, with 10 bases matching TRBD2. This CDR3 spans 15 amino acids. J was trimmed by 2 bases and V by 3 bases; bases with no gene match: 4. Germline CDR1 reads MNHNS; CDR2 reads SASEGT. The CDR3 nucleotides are TGTGCCAGCAGTGAGAGACTAGCGGGCGCCTACGAGCAGTACTTC. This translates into CASSERLAGAYEQYF.

CDR3 region: CASSSGSGAQHF. The CDR3 DNA reads TGTGCCAGCAGCTCCGGGAGTGGGGCCCAGCATTTT. The V call is TRBV11-2, the J call TRBJ1-5, with D unresolved. The CDR3 sequence is 12 residues long. Trimming pared 4 bases from V and 11 bases from J, leaving 12 bases between. Germline V gives CDR1 SGHAT, CDR2 FQNNGV.

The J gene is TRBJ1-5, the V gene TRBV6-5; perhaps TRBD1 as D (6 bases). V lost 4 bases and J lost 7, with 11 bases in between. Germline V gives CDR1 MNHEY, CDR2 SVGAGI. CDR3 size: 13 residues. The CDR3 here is CASSFLGGQPQHF. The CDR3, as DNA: TGTGCCAGCAGTTTCCTCGGGGGCCAGCCCCAGCATTTT.

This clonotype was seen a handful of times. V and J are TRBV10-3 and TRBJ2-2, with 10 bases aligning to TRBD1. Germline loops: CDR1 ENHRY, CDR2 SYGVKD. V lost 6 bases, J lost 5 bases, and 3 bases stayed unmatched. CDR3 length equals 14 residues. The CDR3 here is CAIRPGQGTGELFF. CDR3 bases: TGTGCCATCAGGCCGGGACAGGGGACCGGGGAGCTGTTTTTT.

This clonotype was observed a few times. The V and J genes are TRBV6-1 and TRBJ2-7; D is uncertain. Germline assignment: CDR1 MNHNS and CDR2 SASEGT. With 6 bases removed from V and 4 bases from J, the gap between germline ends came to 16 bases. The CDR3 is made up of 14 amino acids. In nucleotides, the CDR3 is TGTGCCAGCAGCCCCGTGGCGGAGAATTACGAGCAGTACTTC. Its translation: CASSPVAENYEQYF.

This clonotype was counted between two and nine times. The CDR3 here is CASSFRHEQFF. The DNA of the CDR3 is TGTGCCAGCAGTTTTAGGCATGAGCAGTTCTTC. The chain carries TRBV27 and TRBJ2-1; D not resolved. Germline CDR1 is MNHEY and CDR2 is SMNVEV (reference sequence). V was trimmed by 3 bases and J by 8 bases, leaving 5 bases between them. The CDR3 is 11 amino acids.

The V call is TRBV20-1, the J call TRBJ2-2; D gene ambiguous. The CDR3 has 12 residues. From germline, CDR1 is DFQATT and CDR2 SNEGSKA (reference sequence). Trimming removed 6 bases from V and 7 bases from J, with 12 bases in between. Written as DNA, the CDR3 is TGCAGTGCCCTCCAAGGTTTCGGGGAGCTGTTTTTT. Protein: CSALQGFGELFF.

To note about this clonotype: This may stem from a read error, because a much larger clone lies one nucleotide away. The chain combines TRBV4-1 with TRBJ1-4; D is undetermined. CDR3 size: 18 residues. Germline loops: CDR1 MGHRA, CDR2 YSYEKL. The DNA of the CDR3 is TGCGCCAGCAGCCAACACCGGTGGAGAAACGCAACTAATGAAAAACTGTCTTTT. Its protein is CASSQHRWRNATNEKLSF.

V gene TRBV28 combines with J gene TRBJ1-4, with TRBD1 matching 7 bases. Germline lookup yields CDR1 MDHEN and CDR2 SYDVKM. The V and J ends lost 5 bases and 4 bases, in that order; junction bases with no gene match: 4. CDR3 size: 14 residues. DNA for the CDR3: TGTGCCAGCAGTCTCGGACAGGTTAATGAAAAACTGTTTTTT. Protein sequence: CASSLGQVNEKLFF.

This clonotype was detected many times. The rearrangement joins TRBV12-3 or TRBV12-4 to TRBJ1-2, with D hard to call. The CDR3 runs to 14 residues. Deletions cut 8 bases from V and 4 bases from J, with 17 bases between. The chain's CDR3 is CASGRGGSSYGYTF. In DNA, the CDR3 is TGTGCCAGCGGCCGGGGAGGGTCATCCTATGGCTACACCTTC.

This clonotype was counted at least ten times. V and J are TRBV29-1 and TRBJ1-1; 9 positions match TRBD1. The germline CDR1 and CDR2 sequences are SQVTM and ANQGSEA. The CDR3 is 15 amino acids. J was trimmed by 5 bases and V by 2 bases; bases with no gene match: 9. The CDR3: CSVELTGQGWTEAFF. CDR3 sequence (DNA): TGCAGCGTTGAACTTACTGGACAGGGGTGGACTGAAGCTTTCTTT.

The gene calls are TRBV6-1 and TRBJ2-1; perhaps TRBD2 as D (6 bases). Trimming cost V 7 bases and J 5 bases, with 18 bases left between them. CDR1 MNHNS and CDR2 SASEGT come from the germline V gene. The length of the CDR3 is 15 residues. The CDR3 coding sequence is TGTGCCAGCAACACCCTAGCGACAATGAACAATGAGCAGTTCTTC. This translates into CASNTLATMNNEQFF.

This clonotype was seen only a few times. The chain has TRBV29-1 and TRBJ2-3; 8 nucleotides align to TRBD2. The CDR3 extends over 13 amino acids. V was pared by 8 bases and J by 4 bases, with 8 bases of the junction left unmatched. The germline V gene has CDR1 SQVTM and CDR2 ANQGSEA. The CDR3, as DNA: TGCAGCACATGGACGGGAGGGGCAGATACGCAGTATTTT. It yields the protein CSTWTGGADTQYF.

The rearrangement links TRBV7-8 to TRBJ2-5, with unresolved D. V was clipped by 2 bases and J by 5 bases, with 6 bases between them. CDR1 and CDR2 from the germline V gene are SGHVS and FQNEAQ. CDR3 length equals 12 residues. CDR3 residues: CASSLTAETQYF. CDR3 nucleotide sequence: TGTGCCAGCAGCTTAACAGCGGAGACCCAGTACTTC.

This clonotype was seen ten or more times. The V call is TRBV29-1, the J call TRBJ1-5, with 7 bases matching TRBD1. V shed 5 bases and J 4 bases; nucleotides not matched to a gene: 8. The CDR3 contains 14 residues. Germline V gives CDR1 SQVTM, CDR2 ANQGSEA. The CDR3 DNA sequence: TGCAGCGTTAGGGCGACAGGGAATAATCAGCCCCAGCATTTT. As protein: CSVRATGNNQPQHF.